The entry that follows covers one TCR beta chain sequence. The data are from a study of OX40 agonist ivuxolimab in advanced cancers. Germline-derived CDR1 and CDR2 are SEHNR and FQNEAQ (reference sequence). V lost 3 bases, J lost 4 bases, and 6 bases stayed unmatched. CDR3 length: 15 amino acids. TCRdb keeps only in-frame clones here, not all; method: immunoSEQ multiplex PCR. This table holds about 15,000 clones, around two thirds found once. The TCR was taken from an adult with an advanced solid tumor such as melanoma, head and neck, liver or kidney cancer. The material was CD4+ or CD8+ T cells sorted from blood, obtained in a trial of the OX40 agonist ivuxolimab. V gene TRBV7-9 combines with J gene TRBJ1-2; TRBD1 agrees at 9 bases. This CDR3 is CASSFGDRDFYGYTF. In nucleotides, the CDR3 is TGTGCCAGCAGCTTTGGGGACAGGGACTTCTATGGCTACACCTTC.